This TCR beta chain appears in the sequencing data of a study of T cell responses to AZD1222 COVID-19 vaccine. Study findings and constraints: Spike-wide vaccine-associated CD4 TCRs dominated at 160-218 and 743-854. A reported finding is that nearly half of spike-specific TCRs target unmutated variant regions. Spike-specific TCRs gained breadth and depth after people received two AZD1222 doses.

Produced via immunoSEQ multiplex PCR; TCRdb's table is partial and in-frame only. The sample consists of under 150,000 clones, 75% to 95% of them appearing once. Germline CDR1 reads SEHNR; CDR2 reads FQNEAQ (reference sequence). The V and J ends lost 3 bases and 5 bases, in that order; junction bases with no gene match: 8. This CDR3 region has 15 residues. As to this clone: Its target is unknown.

The chain joins TRBV7-9 to TRBJ2-5; TRBD1 matches at 8 bases. Sample: peripheral blood, taken on day 0 of AZD1222 vaccination. The TCR comes from an adult in good health. CDR3 amino acids: CASSFDRGRGETQYF. CDR3 sequence (DNA): TGTGCCAGCAGCTTTGACAGGGGCCGCGGGGAGACCCAGTACTTC. The entire variable domain, with the rest obtained from reference TRBV7-9 and TRBJ2-5, is as follows: DTGVSQNPRHKITKRGQNVTFRCDPISEHNRLYWYRQTLGQGPEFLTYFQNEAQLEKSRLLSDRFSAERPKGSFSTLEIQRTEQGDSAMYLCASSFDRGRGETQYFGPGTRLLVL.